Below, 8 T cell receptor beta chains from the same sample are listed, as sequenced in a study of blood T cell repertoires in COVID-19. Clones were sequenced by immunoSEQ multiplex PCR, and TCRdb holds only the in-frame ones, with some missing. The sample comprises about 130,000 clones, 75% to 90% of which are singletons, and 2.5% to 3.5% rests with the top ten. Sequenced input: peripheral blood. These receptors came from a woman of 80 years or more with COVID-19, enrolled during active disease.

The rearrangement joins TRBV28 to TRBJ2-1; possibly TRBD2 for D (6 bases). The CDR3 sequence is 17 residues long. Germline CDR1 reads MDHEN; CDR2 reads SYDVKM. Trimming pared 4 bases from V and 0 bases from J, leaving 16 bases between. The CDR3 spells CASSSEGLGSSYNEQFF. The CDR3 coding sequence is TGTGCCAGCAGTTCGGAGGGGTTGGGGAGCTCCTACAATGAGCAGTTCTTC.

This clone was seen only a few times. The chain recombines TRBV18 with TRBJ2-7; a possible D gene is TRBD2 (5 bases). This CDR3 comprises 13 residues. Germline CDR1 and CDR2: KGHSH and LQKENI. The V end lost 3 bases, the J end lost 1 base, and 7 bases lay between the germline ends. In DNA, the CDR3 is TGTGCCAGCTCACCCGGGATTTCCTACGAGCAGTACTTC. It specifies CASSPGISYEQYF.

The V call is TRBV5-5, the J call TRBJ1-4; TRBD1 might be the D (5 bases). Per the germline V gene, CDR1 is SGHKS and CDR2 is YYEKEE (reference sequence). The CDR3 contains 14 residues. Trimming pared 3 bases from V and 9 bases from J, leaving 15 bases between. This chain's CDR3 is CASSWDGDWKKLFF. The CDR3 bases are TGTGCCAGCAGCTGGGATGGGGACTGGAAAAAACTGTTTTTT.

The J gene is TRBJ1-1, the V gene TRBV10-3, with a tentative D call TRBD1 (5 bases). The CDR3 is made up of 14 amino acids. The V end lost 6 bases, the J end lost 3 bases, and 14 bases lay between the germline ends. Germline CDR1 and CDR2: ENHRY and SYGVKD. The CDR3 sequence is CAIRAPTEDTEAFF. CDR3 sequence (DNA): TGTGCCATCAGGGCCCCGACAGAGGACACTGAAGCTTTCTTT.

The chain couples TRBV28 to TRBJ2-7; 9 nucleotides agree with TRBD1. Unmatched junction bases numbered 11, after V lost 4 bases and J lost 7 bases. The germline gives CDR1 MDHEN, CDR2 SYDVKM. The CDR3 runs to 15 residues. CDR3 DNA: TGTGCCAGCAGTTCTACAGGGGGCCAAGTGGGGGAGCAGTACTTC. It translates to CASSSTGGQVGEQYF.

The CDR3 sequence is CASSLAGGAYEQYF. In DNA form, the CDR3 reads TGTGCCAGCAGCTTAGCGGGAGGGGCCTACGAGCAGTACTTC. The chain joins TRBV11-1 to TRBJ2-7, with 7 bases fitting TRBD2. Germline V lookup: CDR1 SGHAT, CDR2 FQDESV (reference sequence). This CDR3 has 14 amino acids. J was trimmed by 2 bases and V by 0 bases; bases with no gene match: 1.

This clone was detected only a few times. The rearrangement joins TRBV6-5 to TRBJ1-2; no reliable D call. This CDR3 is 15 amino acids long. CDR1 and CDR2 (germline): MNHEY, SVGAGI. Trimming cost V 7 bases and J 2 bases, with 17 bases left between them. As DNA, the CDR3 is TGTGCCAGCAAAAAAGATGGGAGCCCCAACTATGGCTACACCTTC. Protein sequence: CASKKDGSPNYGYTF.

The chain employs TRBV4-1 and TRBJ2-3; D perhaps matches TRBD2 (5 bases). This CDR3 contains 12 residues. From germline, CDR1 is MGHRA and CDR2 YSYEKL. The V end was cut by 2 bases, the J end by 9 bases, with 9 bases between. The DNA of the CDR3 is TGCGCCAGCAGCCAAAGTAGCGACACGCAGTATTTT. Translation: CASSQSSDTQYF.